This passage covers 9 T cell receptor beta chains from one sample sequenced in a study of shared clonotypes between healthy human individuals. Sequencing was performed with immunoSEQ multiplex PCR; in TCRdb, only in-frame clones are kept and a portion is missing. The data contain about 2.2 million clones, approximately 94% of them seen just once; the ten biggest clones take up about 1.5%. Naive CD8 populations comprised CD45RO-negative cells positively selected for CCR7, excluding terminally differentiated effector memory CD45RA+ cells. The sequenced material came from naive CD8+ T cells from PBMCs. The receptors come from a man between 18 and 29 years old in good health. Some clones in this sample may be carry-over from other donors' samples.

The V call is TRBV5-1, the J call TRBJ2-7; D not resolved. V lost 4 bases to trimming and J lost 7 bases, with 9 bases between them. The CDR3 length is 11 residues. Per the germline V gene, CDR1 is SGHRS and CDR2 is YFSETQ. In DNA form, the CDR3 reads TGCGCCAGCAGCACCGGGCTTGAGCAGTACTTC. This translates into CASSTGLEQYF.

The chain has TRBV9 and TRBJ1-2; tentative D call: TRBD1 (6 bases). Trimming shortened V by 4 bases and J by 8 bases, and 24 bases separated the two germline ends. Germline CDR1 SGDLS, CDR2 YYNGEE. CDR3 length: 16 residues. CDR3 protein: CASSRGGEVRVYGYTF. The CDR3 nucleotides read TGTGCCAGCAGCCGAGGGGGAGAGGTCAGGGTATACGGCTACACCTTC.

As to this clone: Other DNA sequences of this sample code for an identical CDR3. The CDR3 reads CASSLVEQAYNEQFF. CDR3 nucleotides: TGTGCCAGCAGCTTAGTCGAACAGGCTTACAATGAGCAGTTCTTC. V usage is TRBV7-9 and J usage is TRBJ2-1; weak D call: TRBD1 (5 bases). Germline V CDR1 and CDR2: SEHNR, FQNEAQ (reference sequence). This CDR3 spans 15 amino acids. V was clipped by 1 base and J by 4 bases, with 11 bases between them.

V gene TRBV29-1 combines with J gene TRBJ1-4; possible D gene TRBD1, 6 bases. V gave up 5 bases and J gave up 7 bases, with 11 bases separating them. The CDR3 is 12 residues long. Germline CDR1 SQVTM, CDR2 ANQGSEA. The CDR3 DNA is TGCAGCGTTTTACAGGGAGGTGAAAAACTGTTTTTT. As protein: CSVLQGGEKLFF. Complete variable domain (other parts from reference TRBV29-1 and TRBJ1-4): SAVISQKPSRDICQRGTSLTIQCQVDSQVTMMFWYRQQPGQSLTLIATANQGSEATYESGFVIDKFPISRPNLTFSTLTVSNMSPEDSSIYLCSVLQGGEKLFFGSGTQLSVL.

CDR3 in amino acids: CASSEGRYEQYF. The CDR3 DNA follows: TGCGCCAGCAGCGAGGGACGCTACGAGCAGTACTTC. The chain recombines TRBV5-1 with TRBJ2-7; D possibly matches TRBD1 or TRBD2 (5 bases each). V shed 4 bases and J shed 3 bases, with 8 bases lying between them. Germline values: CDR1 SGHRS, CDR2 YFSETQ. The CDR3 loop spans 12 amino acids.

The chain carries TRBV28 and TRBJ1-2; D gene unclear. CDR1 is MDHEN and CDR2 is SYDVKM in the germline V gene. Between the trimmed V and J ends, which lost 4 bases and 2 bases, there was a span of 14 bases. The CDR3 covers 15 residues. CDR3 nucleotide sequence: TGTGCCAGCAGTTCCCTTCCAACTACGAACTATGGCTACACCTTC. Translating it yields CASSSLPTTNYGYTF.

The chain couples TRBV4-3 to TRBJ2-7; D might be TRBD2 (5 bases). CDR1 and CDR2 (germline): LGHNA, YSLEER. V lost 3 bases and J lost 0, with 9 bases in between. This CDR3 comprises 14 residues. CDR3 residues: CASSQGDASYEQYF. CDR3 nucleotides: TGCGCCAGCAGCCAGGGAGACGCCTCCTACGAGCAGTACTTC.

J is TRBJ2-7 and V is TRBV5-1; D might be TRBD2 (6 bases). V lost 5 bases to trimming and J lost 6 bases, with 24 bases between them. Germline V gives CDR1 SGHRS, CDR2 YFSETQ. The CDR3 runs to 16 residues. CDR3 protein: CASRRMEGRWFGEQYF. As DNA, the CDR3 is TGCGCCAGCAGGCGCATGGAGGGCCGATGGTTTGGCGAGCAGTACTTC.

V is TRBV6-1 and J is TRBJ1-2; possible D gene TRBD1, 5 bases. The V and J ends lost 0 bases and 2 bases respectively, with 7 bases between them. Per germline, CDR1 MNHNS and CDR2 SASEGT. The CDR3 covers 14 residues. The CDR3 DNA is TGTGCCAGCAGTGAAGCGGCAGGGAACTATGGCTACACCTTC. Its translation: CASSEAAGNYGYTF.